This TCR beta chain is from a study of cytomegalovirus exposure and HLA in healthy donors. The assay was immunoSEQ multiplex PCR, and TCRdb's table has in-frame clones only and misses some. The sample includes tens of thousands of clones, roughly 90% of them seen just once. CDR1 and CDR2 (germline): SNHLY, FYNNEI. Losses at the gene ends were 6 bases for V and 9 bases for J; bases not matched to a gene: 6. The CDR3 is 12 amino acids. The chain uses TRBV2 and TRBJ1-1; 8 bases align to TRBD1. The sequence was obtained from a man between 18 and 35 years old in good health and CMV-seronegative. Sample: PBMCs. The CDR3 sequence is CASRQGVRQAFF. Written as DNA, the CDR3 is TGTGCCAGCAGACAGGGGGTTCGCCAAGCTTTCTTT.